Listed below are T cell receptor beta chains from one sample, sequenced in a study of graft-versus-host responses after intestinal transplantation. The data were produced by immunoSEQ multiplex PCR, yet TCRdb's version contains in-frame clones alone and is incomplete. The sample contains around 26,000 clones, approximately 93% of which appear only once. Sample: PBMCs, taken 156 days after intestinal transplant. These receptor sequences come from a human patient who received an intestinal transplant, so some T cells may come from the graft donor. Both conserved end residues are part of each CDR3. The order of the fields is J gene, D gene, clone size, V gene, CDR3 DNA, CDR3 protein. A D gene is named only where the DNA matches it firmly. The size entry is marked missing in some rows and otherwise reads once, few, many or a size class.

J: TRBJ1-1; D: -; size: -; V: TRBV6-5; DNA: TGTGCCAGCAGTCTTGCGGGAAGGACAACTGAAGCTTTCTTT; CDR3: CASSLAGRTTEAFF
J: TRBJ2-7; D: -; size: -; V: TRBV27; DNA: TGTGCCAGCAGTTTAAGGATTTCCTACGAGCAGTACTTC; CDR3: CASSLRISYEQYF
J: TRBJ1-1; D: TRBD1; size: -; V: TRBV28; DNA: TGTGCCAGCAGTTTAGACAGGGCGAGAACTGAAGCTTTCTTT; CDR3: CASSLDRARTEAFF
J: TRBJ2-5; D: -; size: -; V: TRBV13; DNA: TGTGCCAGCAGCTCAGGGAGACAAGAGACCCAGTACTTC; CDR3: CASSSGRQETQYF
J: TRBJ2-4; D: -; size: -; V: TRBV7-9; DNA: TGTGCCAGCAGCCCCCCCAGCTTGAGCGGACTAGCCAAAAACATTCAGTACTTC; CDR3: CASSPPSLSGLAKNIQYF
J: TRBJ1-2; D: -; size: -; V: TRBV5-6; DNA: TGTGCCAGCAGACGCGGTACGGCTCCCGCCGGCTACACCTTC; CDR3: CASRRGTAPAGYTF
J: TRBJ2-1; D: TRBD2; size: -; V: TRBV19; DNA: TGTGCCAGTACCACCCTTAGCGGGGGGGCGGGTGAGCAGTTCTTC; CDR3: CASTTLSGGAGEQFF
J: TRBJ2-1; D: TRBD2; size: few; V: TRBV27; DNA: TGTGCCAGCAGTTTCGGACTAGCGGCGCTCAATGAGCAGTTCTTC; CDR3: CASSFGLAALNEQFF
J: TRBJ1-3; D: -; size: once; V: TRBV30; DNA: TGTGCCTGGAGTGCCAAGGGTCCGCACTCTGGAAACACCATATATTTT; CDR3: CAWSAKGPHSGNTIYF
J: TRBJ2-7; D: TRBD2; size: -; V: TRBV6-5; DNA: TGTGCCAGCAGCATAGCGGGAGCCTACGAGCAGTACTTC; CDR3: CASSIAGAYEQYF
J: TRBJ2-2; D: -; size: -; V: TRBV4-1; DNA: TGCGCCAGCAGCCAAGATCGAAGGGACACCGGGGAGCTGTTTTTT; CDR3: CASSQDRRDTGELFF
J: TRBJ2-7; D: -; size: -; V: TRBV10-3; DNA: TGTGCCATCAGTGAGTTAGAGGGCCGCGGAGAGCAGTACTTC; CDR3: CAISELEGRGEQYF
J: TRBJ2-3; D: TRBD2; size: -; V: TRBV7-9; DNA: TGTGCCAGCCATCTCCTACTAGCGGGAGTTAGAGATACGCAGTATTTT; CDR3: CASHLLLAGVRDTQYF
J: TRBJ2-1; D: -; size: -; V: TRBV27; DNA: TGTGCCAGCAGATGGGGACTCACAGTACGTGAGCAGTTCTTC; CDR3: CASRWGLTVREQFF
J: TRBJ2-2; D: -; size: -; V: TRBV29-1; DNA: TGCAGCGTTGAATGGCAGGGAACCGGGGAGCTGTTTTTT; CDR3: CSVEWQGTGELFF
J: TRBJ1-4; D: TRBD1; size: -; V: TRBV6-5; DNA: TGTGCCAGCAGGCCCCCGACAGGGCGAAAACTGTTTTTT; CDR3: CASRPPTGRKLFF
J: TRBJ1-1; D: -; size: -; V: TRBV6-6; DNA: TGTGCCAGTCATTCCCGGGTGGACACTGAAGCTTTCTTT; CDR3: CASHSRVDTEAFF
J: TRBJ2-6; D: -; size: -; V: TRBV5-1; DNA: TGCGCCAGCAGCTTGAGCGGTTACTCTGGGGCCAACGTCCTGACTTTC; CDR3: CASSLSGYSGANVLTF
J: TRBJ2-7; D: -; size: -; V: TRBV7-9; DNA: TGTGCCAGCAGCTTAGTTCAATACGAGCAGTACTTC; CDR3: CASSLVQYEQYF
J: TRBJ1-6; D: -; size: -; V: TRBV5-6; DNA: TGTGCCAGCAGCTCTCTTGGGGGGGCACGGAATTCACCCCTCCACTTT; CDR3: CASSSLGGARNSPLHF
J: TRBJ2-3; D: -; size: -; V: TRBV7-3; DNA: TGTGCCAGCAGCCGAAGCCTACTCGCAGATACGCAGTATTTT; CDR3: CASSRSLLADTQYF
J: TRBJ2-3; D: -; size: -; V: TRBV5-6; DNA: TGTGCCAGCAGCTTGGCAACAGATACGCAGTATTTT; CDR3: CASSLATDTQYF
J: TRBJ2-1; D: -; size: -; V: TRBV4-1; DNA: TGCGCCAGCAGCCAACTAAGGAGGGAGCCGCGCTACAATGAGCAGTTCTTC; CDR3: CASSQLRREPRYNEQFF
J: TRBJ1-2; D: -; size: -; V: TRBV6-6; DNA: TGTGCCAGCAGTTATGGGCGGACCTATGACTACACCTTC; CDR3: CASSYGRTYDYTF
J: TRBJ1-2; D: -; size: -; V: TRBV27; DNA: TGTGCCAGTGGGGGGTTTACAGGGACCGGCTACACCTTC; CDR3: CASGGFTGTGYTF
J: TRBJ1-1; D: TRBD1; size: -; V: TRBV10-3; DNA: TGTGCCACCAGGGGGGGCCTTCTTCGGCACACTGAAGCTTTCTTT; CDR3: CATRGGLLRHTEAFF
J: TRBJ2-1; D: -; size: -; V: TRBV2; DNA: TGTGCCAGCACCGGGACTTCGCCTTTGGGTGAGCAGTTCTTC; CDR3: CASTGTSPLGEQFF
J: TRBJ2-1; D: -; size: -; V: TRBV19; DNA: TGTGCCAGTAGGGACAGCCCTTACAATGAGCAGTTCTTC; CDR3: CASRDSPYNEQFF
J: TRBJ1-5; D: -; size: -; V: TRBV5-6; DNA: TGCGCCAGCAGCTTGGGGGGGGATCAGCCCCAGCATTTT; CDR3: CASSLGGDQPQHF
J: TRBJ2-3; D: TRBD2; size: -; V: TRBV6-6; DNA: TGTGCCAGCAGGGGCACTAGCGGGAGGGGTACAGATACGCAGTATTTT; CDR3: CASRGTSGRGTDTQYF
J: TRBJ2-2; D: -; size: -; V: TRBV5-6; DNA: TGTGCCAGCAGCTTGGCTCGGCTGGGAGGGGAGCTGTTTTTT; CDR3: CASSLARLGGELFF
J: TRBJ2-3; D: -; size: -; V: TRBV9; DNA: TGTGCCAGCAGCGAGGGGGGGAGCACAGATACGCAGTATTTT; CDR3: CASSEGGSTDTQYF
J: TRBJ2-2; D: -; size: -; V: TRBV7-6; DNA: TGTGCCAGCAGCTTACCAGGGAACACCGGGGAGCTGTTTTTT; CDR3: CASSLPGNTGELFF
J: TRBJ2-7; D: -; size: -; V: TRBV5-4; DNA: TGTGCCAGCAGCTTGGATTCGCGCTACGAGCAGTACTTC; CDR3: CASSLDSRYEQYF
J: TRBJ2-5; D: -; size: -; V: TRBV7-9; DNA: TGTGCCAGCTTGGGACCCAACCAAGAGACCCAGTACTTC; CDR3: CASLGPNQETQYF
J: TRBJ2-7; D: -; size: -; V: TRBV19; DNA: TGTGCCAGTGGCGACAGGCAGAGAACCTACGAGCAGTACTTC; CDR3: CASGDRQRTYEQYF
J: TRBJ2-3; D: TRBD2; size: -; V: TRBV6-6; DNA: TGTGCCAGCAGCCTACGGGACTACCGCACAGATACGCAGTATTTT; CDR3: CASSLRDYRTDTQYF
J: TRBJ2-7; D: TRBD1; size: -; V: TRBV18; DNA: TGTGCCAGCTCACCAGGACAGGGTTACTACGAGCAGTACTTC; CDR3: CASSPGQGYYEQYF
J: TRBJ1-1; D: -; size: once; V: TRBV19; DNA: TGTGCCAGTAGTCTGACAGGTAAATACACTGAAGCTTTCTTT; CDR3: CASSLTGKYTEAFF
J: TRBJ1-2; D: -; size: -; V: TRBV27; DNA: TGTGCCAGCACCCCGAGGGGGGCAGCTAACTATGGCTACACCTTC; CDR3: CASTPRGAANYGYTF
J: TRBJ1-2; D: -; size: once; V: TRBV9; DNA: TGTGCCAGCAGCGTAGGAACCGCCGGAAGCAACTATGGCTACACCTTC; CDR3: CASSVGTAGSNYGYTF
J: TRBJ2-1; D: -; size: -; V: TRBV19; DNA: TGTGCCAGTAGTATTGGATACAATGAGCAGTTCTTC; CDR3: CASSIGYNEQFF
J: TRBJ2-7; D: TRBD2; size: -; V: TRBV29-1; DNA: TGCAGCGTTGAATTCCCAGCGGGAGGGCCTCGGGGATACGAGCAGTACTTC; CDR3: CSVEFPAGGPRGYEQYF
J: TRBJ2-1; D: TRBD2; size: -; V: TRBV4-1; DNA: TGCGCCAGCAGCGAAGAGCCGAGTTTTGCGGGACTAGCGGGGATCAATGAGCAGTTCTTC; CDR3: CASSEEPSFAGLAGINEQFF
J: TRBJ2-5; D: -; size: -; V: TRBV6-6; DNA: TGTGCCAGCAGTTACCTAGGGGGGGCCCAGGAGACCCAGTACTTC; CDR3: CASSYLGGAQETQYF
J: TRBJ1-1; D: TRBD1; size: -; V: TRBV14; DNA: TGTGCCAGCAGCCTCATGATATCCGGGACAGGGGGCTCGGGAGCTTTCTTT; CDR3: CASSLMISGTGGSGAFF
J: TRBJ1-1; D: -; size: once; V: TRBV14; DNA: TGTGCCAGCAGCCAAGATTTAGGCCAGCTGAACACTGAAGCTTTCTTT; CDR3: CASSQDLGQLNTEAFF
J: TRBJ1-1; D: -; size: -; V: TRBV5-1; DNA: TGCGCCAGCGGGGAGAGTGGCATGAACACTGAAGCTTTCTTT; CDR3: CASGESGMNTEAFF
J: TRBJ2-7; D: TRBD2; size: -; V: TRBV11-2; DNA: TGTGCCAGCAGCCCTGGACTAGTTCAATACGAGCAGTACTTC; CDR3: CASSPGLVQYEQYF
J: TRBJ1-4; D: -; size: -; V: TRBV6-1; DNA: TGTGCCAGCAGTGATCTCCGGGACGGTGCAACTAATGAAAAACTGTTTTTT; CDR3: CASSDLRDGATNEKLFF
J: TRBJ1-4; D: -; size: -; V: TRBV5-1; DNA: TGCGCCAGCATGATTGGGGAGGACAGTCATCCTGCAACTAATGAAAAACTGTTTTTT; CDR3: CASMIGEDSHPATNEKLFF
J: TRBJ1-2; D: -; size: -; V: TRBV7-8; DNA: TGTGCCAGCAGCAACTACGGGGTGGGTGGCTACACCTTC; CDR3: CASSNYGVGGYTF
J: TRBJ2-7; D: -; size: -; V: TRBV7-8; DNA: TGTGCCAGCAGCCTTTGGAGGGGGTTCTACGAGCAGTACTTC; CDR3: CASSLWRGFYEQYF
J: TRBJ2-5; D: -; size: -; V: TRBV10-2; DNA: TGCGCCAGCAGTGCGGCTATTTACGAGACCCAGTACTTC; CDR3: CASSAAIYETQYF
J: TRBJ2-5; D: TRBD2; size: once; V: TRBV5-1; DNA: TGCGCCAGCAGCTTGGCGGGGGGGCCGTTTGAGACCCAGTACTTC; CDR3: CASSLAGGPFETQYF
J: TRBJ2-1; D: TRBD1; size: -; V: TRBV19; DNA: TGTGCCAGTACCGGGACAGGTAATGAGCAGTTCTTC; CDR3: CASTGTGNEQFF
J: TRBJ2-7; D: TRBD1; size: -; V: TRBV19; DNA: TGTGCCAGTAGTATCCGGGACAGTTCCTACGAGCAGTACTTC; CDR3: CASSIRDSSYEQYF